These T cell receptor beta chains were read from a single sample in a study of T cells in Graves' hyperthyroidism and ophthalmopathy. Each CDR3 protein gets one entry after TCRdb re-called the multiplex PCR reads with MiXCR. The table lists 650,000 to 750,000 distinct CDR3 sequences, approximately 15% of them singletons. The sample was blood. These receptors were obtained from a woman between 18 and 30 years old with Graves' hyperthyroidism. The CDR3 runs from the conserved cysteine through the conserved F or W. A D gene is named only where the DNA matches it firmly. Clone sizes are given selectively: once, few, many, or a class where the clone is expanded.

CDR3aa: CASSLRGQGSYEQYF
CDR3nt: TGTGCCAGCAGCTTACGGGGACAGGGGTCCTACGAGCAGTACTTC
d_gene: TRBD1
abundance: few
v_gene: TRBV7-2
j_gene: TRBJ2-7

CDR3aa: CASSQDRLTGPYEQYF
CDR3nt: TGCGCCAGCAGCCAAGATAGGCTGACAGGCCCCTACGAGCAGTACTTC
d_gene: .
abundance: few
v_gene: TRBV4-3
j_gene: TRBJ2-7

CDR3aa: CASARFNTEAFF
CDR3nt: TGTGCCAGCGCCAGGTTTAACACTGAAGCTTTCTTT
d_gene: .
abundance: few
v_gene: TRBV6-1
j_gene: TRBJ1-1

CDR3aa: CATSDAGPSVSTDTQYF
CDR3nt: TGTGCCACCAGTGACGCCGGCCCTAGCGTTAGCACAGATACGCAGTATTTT
d_gene: .
abundance: .
v_gene: TRBV24-1
j_gene: TRBJ2-3

CDR3aa: CSARVWQELDGYTF
CDR3nt: TGCAGTGCTAGAGTTTGGCAGGAATTAGATGGCTACACCTTC
d_gene: .
abundance: few
v_gene: TRBV20-1
j_gene: TRBJ1-2

CDR3aa: CASSQGRILQGEQYF
CDR3nt: TGTGCCAGCAGCCAAGGAAGGATTTTACAGGGCGAGCAGTACTTC
d_gene: .
abundance: few
v_gene: TRBV11-2
j_gene: TRBJ2-7

CDR3aa: CASSQQNELPNEKLFF
CDR3nt: TGCGCCAGCAGCCAGCAGAATGAGCTTCCGAATGAAAAACTGTTTTTT
d_gene: .
abundance: few
v_gene: TRBV4-3
j_gene: TRBJ1-4

CDR3aa: CASSNTMKEQYF
CDR3nt: TGTGCCAGCAGTAACACGATGAAAGAGCAGTACTTC
d_gene: .
abundance: .
v_gene: TRBV6-2/TRBV6-3
j_gene: TRBJ2-7

CDR3aa: CNVDRFLRAENTEAFF
CDR3nt: TGCAACGTTGACCGTTTTCTGAGGGCTGAGAACACTGAAGCTTTCTTT
d_gene: .
abundance: .
v_gene: TRBV29-1
j_gene: TRBJ1-1

CDR3aa: CASSYSIPQGALDIGELFF
CDR3nt: TGTGCCAGCAGTTACTCGATCCCACAGGGGGCGCTGGATATCGGGGAGCTGTTTTTT
d_gene: TRBD1
abundance: few
v_gene: TRBV6-2/TRBV6-3
j_gene: TRBJ2-2

CDR3aa: CATSDKQGGNTEAFF
CDR3nt: TGTGCCACCAGTGACAAACAGGGCGGGAACACTGAAGCTTTCTTT
d_gene: .
abundance: many
v_gene: TRBV24-1
j_gene: TRBJ1-1

CDR3aa: CASSQGGRSYEQYF
CDR3nt: TGTGCCAGCAGCCAGGGCGGCAGATCCTACGAGCAGTACTTC
d_gene: .
abundance: many
v_gene: TRBV3-1
j_gene: TRBJ2-7

CDR3aa: CASSLWTEHMEQYF
CDR3nt: TGTGCCAGCAGCTTATGGACTGAGCATATGGAGCAGTACTTC
d_gene: .
abundance: many
v_gene: TRBV13
j_gene: TRBJ2-7

CDR3aa: CSARLAQGSGELFF
CDR3nt: TGCAGTGCTAGATTGGCGCAAGGGTCCGGGGAGCTGTTTTTT
d_gene: .
abundance: few
v_gene: TRBV20-1
j_gene: TRBJ2-2

CDR3aa: CSASEANEQFF
CDR3nt: TGCAGTGCTAGTGAGGCCAATGAGCAGTTCTTC
d_gene: .
abundance: many
v_gene: TRBV20-1
j_gene: TRBJ2-1

CDR3aa: CASSRGGTLAVSYNEQFF
CDR3nt: TGTGCCAGCAGCCGAGGGGGAACACTAGCGGTCTCCTACAATGAGCAGTTCTTC
d_gene: TRBD2
abundance: many
v_gene: TRBV11-2
j_gene: TRBJ2-1